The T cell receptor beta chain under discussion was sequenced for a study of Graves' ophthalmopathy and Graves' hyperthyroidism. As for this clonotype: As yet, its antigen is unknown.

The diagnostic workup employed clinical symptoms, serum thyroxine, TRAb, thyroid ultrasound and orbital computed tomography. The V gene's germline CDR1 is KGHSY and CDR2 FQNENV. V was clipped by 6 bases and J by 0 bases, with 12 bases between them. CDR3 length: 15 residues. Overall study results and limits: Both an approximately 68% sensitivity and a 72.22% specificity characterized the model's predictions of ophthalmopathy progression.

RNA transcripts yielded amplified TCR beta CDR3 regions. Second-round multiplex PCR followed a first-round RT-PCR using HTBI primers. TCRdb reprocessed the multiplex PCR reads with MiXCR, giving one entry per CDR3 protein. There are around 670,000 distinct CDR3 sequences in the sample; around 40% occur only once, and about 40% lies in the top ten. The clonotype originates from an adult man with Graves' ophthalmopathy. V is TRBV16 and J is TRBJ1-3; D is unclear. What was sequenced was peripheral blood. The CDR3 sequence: CASSRSAYSGNTIYF. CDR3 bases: TGTGCCAGCAGTCGATCCGCCTACTCTGGAAACACCATATATTTT.